The 32 T cell receptor beta chains reported below all come from one sample, sequenced in a study of blood T cell repertoires in COVID-19. The data were produced by immunoSEQ multiplex PCR, yet TCRdb's version contains in-frame clones alone and is incomplete. The sample shows roughly 500,000 clones, roughly 89% of them seen only once. Material: peripheral blood. These receptors were collected from a man younger than 35 with COVID-19, enrolled during active disease.

The rearrangement links TRBV5-5 to TRBJ2-5; 8 bases fit TRBD2. The junction had 7 bases not matched to a gene; V was cut back by 4 bases and J by 5 bases. Looked up from germline, CDR1 is SGHKS and CDR2 is YYEKEE (reference sequence). The CDR3 spans 14 residues. Here the CDR3 DNA reads TGTGCCAGCAGCGCAAGTGCTAGCGGGGAGACCCAGTACTTC. As protein: CASSASASGETQYF.

The rearrangement links TRBV4-1 to TRBJ2-1; D is perhaps TRBD2 (5 bases). The V end lost 0 bases, the J end lost 3 bases, and 12 bases lay between the germline ends. The CDR3 runs 16 residues. CDR1 and CDR2 (germline): MGHRA, YSYEKL. The CDR3 DNA sequence: TGCGCCAGCAGCCAAGACGGAGCGGAGTTCTACAATGAGCAGTTCTTC. Protein: CASSQDGAEFYNEQFF.

This chain joins TRBV24-1 and TRBJ2-1; 13 bases are shared with TRBD2. V was pared by 3 bases and J by 6 bases, with 4 bases of the junction left unmatched. Germline CDR1 KGHDR, CDR2 SFDVKD. This CDR3 has 16 amino acids. The chain's CDR3 is CATSDAGTSGVNEQFF. The CDR3 DNA reads TGTGCCACCAGTGATGCCGGGACTAGCGGGGTCAATGAGCAGTTCTTC.

The chain carries TRBV2 and TRBJ2-5; D possibly corresponds to TRBD1 (5 bases). V was shortened by 5 bases and J by 1 base, with 11 bases between the two germline ends. The CDR3 length is 14 residues. The germline gives CDR1 SNHLY, CDR2 FYNNEI. Here the CDR3 DNA reads TGTGCCAGCAGTCAGGGTGCCGGCCAAGAGACCCAGTACTTC. Amino acid sequence: CASSQGAGQETQYF.

The V and J genes are TRBV5-4 and TRBJ2-7; 12 bases fit TRBD2. Germline loops: CDR1 SGHNT, CDR2 YYREEE (reference sequence). This CDR3 is 12 amino acids long. V lost 7 bases and J lost 7; bases outside the gene matches: 3. DNA of the CDR3: TGTGCCAGCCGTGGACTAGCGGGAGAGCAGTACTTC. This translates into CASRGLAGEQYF.

This clone occurred once. V gene TRBV10-3 combines with J gene TRBJ2-3, with 8 bases fitting TRBD2. Germline loops: CDR1 ENHRY, CDR2 SYGVKD. The J segment lost 2 bases and the V segment lost 8 bases, leaving 6 bases of the junction unmatched. The CDR3 runs 14 residues. Written as DNA, the CDR3 is TGTGCCATCGCCAATAGCGGGACCACAGATACGCAGTATTTT. Residues: CAIANSGTTDTQYF.

J is TRBJ2-2 and V is TRBV6-5, with 9 bases identical to TRBD1. The J segment lost 2 bases and the V segment lost 1 base, leaving 2 bases of the junction unmatched. CDR1 MNHEY and CDR2 SVGAGI come from the germline V gene. The CDR3 runs 16 residues. DNA for the CDR3: TGTGCCAGCAGTTACTTACAGGGGGCCAACACCGGGGAGCTGTTTTTT. Translated: CASSYLQGANTGELFF.

The J gene is TRBJ1-5, the V gene TRBV6-5, with D unclear. The germline CDR1 and CDR2 sequences are MNHEY and SVGAGI. The length of the CDR3 is 13 residues. V was shortened by 10 bases and J by 2 bases, with 12 bases between the two germline ends. The CDR3 loop is CATSVLGNQPQHF. The CDR3 DNA follows: TGTGCCACCTCGGTGTTGGGCAATCAGCCCCAGCATTTT.

The chain is built from TRBV9 and TRBJ2-5; TRBD2 matches 7 bases. Unmatched junction bases numbered 7, after V lost 0 bases and J lost 5 bases. The CDR3 runs 15 residues. Germline CDR1 reads SGDLS; CDR2 reads YYNGEE. The CDR3: CASSVGASGGETQYF. The DNA for the CDR3 is TGTGCCAGCAGCGTAGGGGCTAGCGGAGGGGAGACCCAGTACTTC.

This clone has only a few counts. The rearrangement uses TRBV12-3 or TRBV12-4 and TRBJ1-5; TRBD1 might be the D (6 bases). V lost 5 bases to trimming and J lost 8 bases, with 13 bases between them. The CDR3 spans 13 residues. Written as DNA, the CDR3 is TGTGCCAGCAGTGGGGGCGCATTTAAGCCCCAGCATTTT. Its translation: CASSGGAFKPQHF.

This clone was recorded a few times. This chain joins TRBV5-1 and TRBJ1-1; D is undetermined. Deletions cut 4 bases from V and 2 bases from J, with 12 bases between. This CDR3 contains 14 residues. The germline CDR1 and CDR2 sequences are SGHRS and YFSETQ. The CDR3 region is CASSAVADNTEAFF. The CDR3 region has the DNA TGCGCCAGCAGCGCGGTGGCAGATAACACTGAAGCTTTCTTT.

This chain uses TRBV7-8 with TRBJ1-5, with D unresolved. CDR3 length: 13 amino acids. Trimming shortened V by 3 bases and J by 5 bases, and 8 bases separated the two germline ends. In germline, CDR1 is SGHVS, CDR2 FQNEAQ. The DNA for the CDR3 is TGTGCCAGCAGCTTTGGGAGTTATCAGCCCCAGCATTTT. Its protein is CASSFGSYQPQHF. The full variable domain, in which reference TRBV7-8 and TRBJ1-5 provide the parts outside the CDR3, is GAGVSQSPRYKVAKRGQDVALRCDPISGHVSLFWYQQALGQGPEFLTYFQNEAQLDKSGLPSDRFFAERPEGSVSTLKIQRTQQEDSAVYLCASSFGSYQPQHFGDGTRLSIL.

About this clone itself: The junction departs from germline at one end; a sequencing error may be responsible. The chain carries TRBV7-7 and TRBJ2-3, with 14 bases lining up with TRBD2. In germline, CDR1 is SSHAT, CDR2 FNYEAQ (reference sequence). The CDR3 covers 16 residues. The CDR3 loop reads CASSWGLAGEGDTQYF. CDR3 DNA: TGTGCTAGCAGCTGGGGACTAGCGGGAGAGGGAGATACGCAGTATTTT.

This clone has only a few counts. The genes are TRBV6-5 and TRBJ1-2, with unresolved D. Germline loops: CDR1 MNHEY, CDR2 SVGAGI. The CDR3 spans 13 residues. The ends were cut back, 2 bases at V and 8 bases at J, with 12 bases in the middle. The CDR3 sequence: CASSYDGDRGYTF. In nucleotides, the CDR3 is TGTGCCAGCAGTTACGACGGGGATAGGGGCTACACCTTC.

The CDR3 bases are TGCGCCAGCAGCTTCGAAGGGGGTCAAGAGACCCAGTACTTC. Translating it yields CASSFEGGQETQYF. The chain combines TRBV5-1 with TRBJ2-5, with a weak D call TRBD1 (6 bases). This CDR3 has 14 residues. Looked up from germline, CDR1 is SGHRS and CDR2 is YFSETQ. With 2 bases removed from V and 2 bases from J, the gap between germline ends came to 10 bases.

The chain joins TRBV2 to TRBJ1-1; 8 bases line up with TRBD1. Trimming at V came to 1 base and at J to 10 bases, leaving 8 bases not matched to a gene. The CDR3 extends over 14 amino acids. Germline V CDR1 and CDR2: SNHLY, FYNNEI. The CDR3 nucleotides are TGTGCCAGCAGTGAAGTCGCGACAGGGGTTGTAGCTTTCTTT. It yields the protein CASSEVATGVVAFF.

The chain employs TRBV2 and TRBJ1-2; D ambiguous. Trimming left V 0 bases short and J 0 bases short, with 11 bases between. CDR3 length equals 16 residues. Germline loops: CDR1 SNHLY, CDR2 FYNNEI. CDR3 loop: CASSEAEWVTNYGYTF. The CDR3 DNA reads TGTGCCAGCAGTGAAGCGGAGTGGGTTACTAACTATGGCTACACCTTC.

This sequence joins TRBV4-1 and TRBJ2-5; TRBD2 matches 7 bases. Germline values: CDR1 MGHRA, CDR2 YSYEKL. The V and J ends lost 1 base and 2 bases, in that order; junction bases with no gene match: 7. The CDR3 consists of 16 residues. CDR3 loop: CASSQVFQAGQETQYF. The CDR3 DNA reads as TGCGCCAGCAGCCAAGTCTTCCAAGCGGGGCAAGAGACCCAGTACTTC.

The chain joins TRBV11-2 to TRBJ2-2; D is uncertain. The CDR3 is 15 residues long. Trimming pared 5 bases from V and 1 base from J, leaving 11 bases between. Germline V lookup: CDR1 SGHAT, CDR2 FQNNGV. CDR3 coding DNA: TGTGCCAGCAGCCCCCAGGCACGGAACACCGGGGAGCTGTTTTTT. This encodes CASSPQARNTGELFF.

The chain recombines TRBV23-1 with TRBJ1-2; 7 bases line up with TRBD1. TRBV23-1 is an ORF for which the function is uncertain. With V trimmed by 3 bases and J by 2 bases, 3 bases remained unmatched. This CDR3 spans 14 amino acids. CDR3 coding DNA: TGCGCCAGCAGTCACAAGACAGGGAACTATGGCTACACCTTC. It yields the protein CASSHKTGNYGYTF.

This clone has a handful of counts. This sequence joins TRBV6-4 and TRBJ1-5; D possibly corresponds to TRBD1 (5 bases). The V gene lost 6 bases and the J gene lost 1 base, with 19 bases spanning the gap. Germline values: CDR1 MRHNA, CDR2 SNTAGT. The CDR3 loop spans 17 amino acids. CDR3 region: CASRRVTELVSNQPQHF. CDR3 DNA: TGTGCCAGCAGGAGAGTGACAGAACTTGTGAGCAATCAGCCCCAGCATTTT.

The V and J genes are TRBV2 and TRBJ1-4, with 7 bases matching TRBD1. Germline loops: CDR1 SNHLY, CDR2 FYNNEI. There are 15 residues in the CDR3. Trimming took 6 bases from V and 5 from J; bases not matched to a gene: 9. The CDR3 sequence: CASRPQGVRNEKLFF. The CDR3, as DNA: TGTGCCAGCAGGCCTCAGGGGGTCCGGAATGAAAAACTGTTTTTT.

The rearrangement uses TRBV9 and TRBJ2-7; 12 bases match TRBD2. The CDR3 totals 15 residues. In germline, CDR1 is SGDLS, CDR2 YYNGEE. The V and J ends lost 4 bases and 7 bases, in that order; junction bases with no gene match: 9. The CDR3 DNA reads TGTGCCAGCAGCTCTCGACTAGCGGGAGTGGGGGAGCAGTACTTC. It translates to CASSSRLAGVGEQYF.

The chain links TRBV7-9 to TRBJ1-5; 9 nucleotides match TRBD1. The CDR3 runs to 16 residues. After removal of 1 base from V and 1 base from J, the junction contained 2 bases not matched to a gene. Germline lookup yields CDR1 SEHNR and CDR2 FQNEAQ (reference sequence). The CDR3 protein is CASSLGTGASNQPQHF. The DNA for the CDR3 is TGTGCCAGCAGCTTAGGGACAGGGGCGAGCAATCAGCCCCAGCATTTT.

The chain combines TRBV11-2 with TRBJ2-1; D unresolved. CDR3 length: 13 amino acids. V was trimmed by 6 bases and J by 1 base, leaving 7 bases between them. In germline, CDR1 is SGHAT, CDR2 FQNNGV. Here the CDR3 DNA reads TGTGCCAGCAGGGCAGGATCCTACAATGAGCAGTTCTTC. It codes for CASRAGSYNEQFF.

The chain couples TRBV15 to TRBJ1-5; D is possibly TRBD1 (6 bases). V lost 4 bases and J 4 bases, leaving 17 bases between the germline ends. Germline V lookup: CDR1 LNHNV, CDR2 YYDKDF (reference sequence). The length of the CDR3 is 16 residues. The CDR3 here is CATSNAGRGRNQPQHF. The CDR3, as DNA: TGTGCCACCAGCAATGCAGGCAGGGGACGTAATCAGCCCCAGCATTTT.

The genes are TRBV29-1 and TRBJ2-3; maybe TRBD2 (5 bases). CDR3 length: 14 amino acids. Germline CDR1 reads SQVTM; CDR2 reads ANQGSEA. Trimming took 2 bases from V and 3 from J, leaving 12 bases between them. The CDR3 loop is CSVEPRTGTDTQYF. CDR3 in DNA: TGCAGCGTTGAACCACGGACGGGAACAGATACGCAGTATTTT.

The chain is built from TRBV3-1 (or the pseudogene TRBV3-2) and TRBJ1-1, with TRBD1 matching over 10 bases. The CDR3 totals 13 residues. J lost 6 bases, V lost 6 bases, and 4 bases had no gene match. CDR1 and CDR2 (germline): LGHDT, YNNKEL (reference sequence). CDR3 loop: CASRLGQGAEAFF. DNA for the CDR3: TGTGCCAGCAGACTCGGACAGGGGGCTGAAGCTTTCTTT.

This chain's CDR3 is CASSQEEGTLNYGYTF. Here the CDR3 DNA reads TGCGCCAGCAGCCAAGAGGAGGGCACCCTTAACTATGGCTACACCTTC. The chain uses TRBV4-1 and TRBJ1-2, with unresolved D. The germline CDR1 and CDR2 sequences are MGHRA and YSYEKL. There are 16 residues in the CDR3. Trimming stripped 0 bases from V and 1 base from J, with 12 bases between.

The rearrangement uses TRBV5-3 and TRBJ1-6; D ambiguous. TRBV5-3 is an ORF, with its function uncertain. V was trimmed by 2 bases and J by 0 bases, leaving 3 bases between them. The CDR3 has 14 amino acids. The DNA for the CDR3 is TGTGCCAGAAGCTTCTGCTCCTATAATTCACCCCTCCACTTT. Protein product: CARSFCSYNSPLHF.

The V call is TRBV5-1, the J call TRBJ2-3; 9 positions agree with TRBD1. Looked up from germline, CDR1 is SGHRS and CDR2 is YFSETQ. The CDR3 has 17 residues. V lost 4 bases to trimming and J lost 0 bases; unmatched junction nucleotides: 9. The CDR3 DNA reads TGCGCCAGCAGCGCCCTGACAGGGGGTTCGAGCACAGATACGCAGTATTTT. This codes for CASSALTGGSSTDTQYF.

V usage is TRBV18 and J usage is TRBJ2-1, with a possible D match to TRBD2 (6 bases). CDR1 KGHSH and CDR2 LQKENI come from the germline V gene. Trimming pared 8 bases from V and 2 bases from J, leaving 13 bases between. This CDR3 contains 14 residues. CDR3 coding DNA: TGTGCCAGCCACCAAGGCGGGGCCTACAATGAGCAGTTCTTC. Translation gives CASHQGGAYNEQFF.